Given below is one TCR beta chain in context. Specimens retained about 0.9-11 million cryopreserved PBMC preceding DNA extraction. The data were obtained in a study of long-term antiretroviral therapy in people with HIV. In the study overall: First collections came about a decade before the 2015 immediate-ART recommendation.

immunoSEQ v3.0 was run at survey level. Some clones are missing from TCRdb's copy, which holds only in-frame ones; the method was immunoSEQ multiplex PCR. The sample has around 26,000 clones, about 80% seen once. The CDR3 is 15 residues long. J gave up 6 bases and V 4 bases, and 8 bases lay outside the gene matches. Germline V CDR1 and CDR2: SGHDT, YYEEEE. The chain recombines TRBV5-6 with TRBJ1-4, with 8 bases aligning to TRBD1. The clonotype was recovered from a woman between 40 and 50 years old with HIV. Sample: unsorted PBMCs, taken 1.1 years before starting antiretroviral therapy. CDR3 coding DNA: TGTGCCAGCAGCAAGGGGACAGGAGATTATGAAAAACTGTTTTTT. It specifies CASSKGTGDYEKLFF.